The 18 T cell receptor beta chains below all came from one sample that was sequenced in a study of response to subunit inactivated influenza vaccine. One entry per CDR3 protein results from TCRdb running MiXCR on the RT-PCR reads. This sample yields about 540,000 distinct CDR3 sequences, of which approximately 14% are seen a single time; 11% belongs to the top ten. Sequenced here: PBMCs from blood, sampled 11 to 12 days after vaccination. These receptors were obtained from a man aged 50-60 years who received an inactivated influenza vaccine.

This clonotype was recorded at least ten times. This chain joins TRBV5-1 and TRBJ2-3, with 9 bases fitting TRBD2. CDR3 length: 16 residues. CDR1 SGHRS and CDR2 YFSETQ come from the germline V gene. Trimming at V came to 4 bases and at J to 1 base, leaving 7 bases not matched to a gene. CDR3 sequence reads: CASSPSSGRGTDTQYF. The DNA of the CDR3 is TGCGCCAGCAGCCCAAGTAGCGGGAGAGGCACAGATACGCAGTATTTT.

In its sample, this clonotype was seen a few times. The chain recombines TRBV12-3 or TRBV12-4 with TRBJ2-1; no definite D call. The CDR3 has 11 amino acids. V lost 7 bases and J 13 bases, leaving 14 bases between the germline ends. The CDR3 region is CASTLGLRQFF. CDR3 coding DNA: TGTGCCAGCACCCTAGGCCTACGACAGTTCTTC.

The sample holds a few counts of this clonotype. This rearrangement joins TRBV6-1 to TRBJ2-7; TRBD1 agrees at 10 bases. The CDR3 spans 16 residues. V dropped 7 bases and J dropped 3; count of bases not matched to a gene: 12. Germline V gene sequence: CDR1 MNHNS, CDR2 SASEGT. Written as DNA, the CDR3 is TGTGCCAGCACATCCGGGGGGGGACAGGGGTACTACGAGCAGTACTTC. Amino acid sequence: CASTSGGGQGYYEQYF.

This clonotype was detected only a few times. CDR3 nucleotide sequence: TGTGCCAGCAGTGGACCGGGCTACTTCTCCACAGATACGCAGTATTTT. Its protein product is CASSGPGYFSTDTQYF. V usage is TRBV6-1 and J usage is TRBJ2-3; D is unclear. Looked up from germline, CDR1 is MNHNS and CDR2 is SASEGT. This CDR3 is built from 16 residues. V was trimmed by 4 bases and J by 2 bases, leaving 16 bases between them.

The CDR3, as DNA: TGCGCCAGCAGCCAAGACGTCAGAACCGAGACCCAGTACTTC. It encodes CASSQDVRTETQYF. The chain carries TRBV4-3 and TRBJ2-5; D not resolved. CDR3 length equals 14 residues. Looked up from germline, CDR1 is LGHNA and CDR2 is YSLEER. The germline V and J ends were trimmed by 0 bases and 5 bases, with 10 bases remaining between them.

This clonotype was picked up a small number of times. The V gene is TRBV10-2, the J gene TRBJ2-7, with D maybe TRBD1 (6 bases). In germline, CDR1 is WSHSY, CDR2 SAAADI. The V gene lost 0 bases and the J gene lost 2 bases, with 8 bases spanning the gap. The CDR3 extends over 14 amino acids. CDR3 amino acids: CASSESGGAYEQYF. The CDR3 bases are TGCGCCAGCAGTGAGTCAGGGGGAGCCTACGAGCAGTACTTC.

This clonotype was detected a few times. The rearrangement joins TRBV10-3 to TRBJ2-1, with TRBD2 matching 7 bases. In germline, CDR1 is ENHRY, CDR2 SYGVKD. After removal of 4 bases from V and 4 bases from J, the junction contained 7 bases not matched to a gene. The CDR3 totals 15 residues. CDR3 bases: TGTGCCATCAGTGGCGGGAGCCAGTTTTACAATGAGCAGTTCTTC. Encoded protein: CAISGGSQFYNEQFF.

This clonotype occurred a few times. The J gene is TRBJ2-3, the V gene TRBV5-1; D is perhaps TRBD1 (6 bases). The V end was cut by 4 bases, the J end by 4 bases, with 10 bases between. The CDR3 runs 13 residues. Germline values: CDR1 SGHRS, CDR2 YFSETQ. CDR3 sequence: CASSERTADTQYF. CDR3 DNA: TGCGCCAGCAGCGAAAGGACAGCAGATACGCAGTATTTT.

The chain recombines TRBV2 with TRBJ1-2; a weak D match, TRBD1 (6 bases). V lost 6 bases and J 7 bases, leaving 12 bases between the germline ends. CDR3 length: 12 amino acids. Germline-derived CDR1 and CDR2 are SNHLY and FYNNEI. The CDR3 sequence: CASRDAGAGYTF. The DNA of the CDR3 is TGTGCCAGCAGGGATGCGGGGGCTGGCTACACCTTC.

The chain employs TRBV10-3 and TRBJ2-7; possibly TRBD1 for D (5 bases). With 6 bases removed from V and 1 base from J, the gap between germline ends came to 7 bases. CDR3 length: 12 residues. Germline CDR1 ENHRY, CDR2 SYGVKD. The CDR3 nucleotides are TGTGCCATCAGGGACAATTCCTACGAGCAGTACTTC. As protein: CAIRDNSYEQYF.

Only a few counts were recorded for this clonotype. This chain connects TRBV20-1 to TRBJ2-7; a weak D match, TRBD1 (5 bases). V was pared by 6 bases and J by 0 bases, with 15 bases between. This CDR3 is 14 amino acids long. Germline V gene data show CDR1 as DFQATT and CDR2 as SNEGSKA (reference sequence). For the CDR3, the DNA is TGCAGTGCAGACGGACATACGAGCTCCTACGAGCAGTACTTC. This encodes CSADGHTSSYEQYF.

The chain carries TRBV29-1 and TRBJ1-1; D is uncertain. The V gene lost 0 bases and the J gene lost 1 base, with 15 bases spanning the gap. CDR1 and CDR2 from the germline V gene are SQVTM and ANQGSEA. The length of the CDR3 is 16 residues. The CDR3 protein is CSVEDRTRPGNTEAFF. The CDR3 bases are TGCAGCGTTGAAGATCGGACGCGTCCGGGGAACACTGAAGCTTTCTTT.

The chain links TRBV3-1 to TRBJ1-1; 7 bases are shared with TRBD1. The CDR3 has 12 residues. The germline V gene encodes CDR1 LGHDT and CDR2 YNNKEL (reference sequence). V shed 3 bases, J shed 8 bases, and the junction held 3 bases outside the gene matches. CDR3 residues: CASSQGTAEAFF. The CDR3 nucleotides are TGTGCCAGCAGCCAGGGGACAGCCGAAGCTTTCTTT.

The table lists this clonotype with a few counts. The gene calls are TRBV12-3 or TRBV12-4 and TRBJ1-5; D is unresolved. The CDR3 sequence is 14 residues long. V was clipped by 5 bases and J by 7 bases, with 15 bases between them. The CDR3 nucleotides read TGTGCCAGCAGTCCTCGGGAGGGAAGACAGCCCCAGCATTTT. This encodes CASSPREGRQPQHF.

This clonotype occurred a few times. This CDR3 reads CASSRGLAIYEQYF. CDR3 nucleotide sequence: TGTGCCAGCAGTCGCGGACTAGCGATCTACGAGCAGTACTTC. This chain connects TRBV28 to TRBJ2-7, with TRBD2 matching 9 bases. Germline CDR1 MDHEN, CDR2 SYDVKM. The CDR3 runs to 14 residues. V dropped 5 bases and J dropped 3; count of bases not matched to a gene: 5.

This clonotype was counted between two and nine times. The chain carries TRBV29-1 and TRBJ2-5, with 10 nucleotides matching TRBD2. V lost 8 bases to trimming and J lost 0 bases; unmatched junction nucleotides: 0. The CDR3 totals 12 residues. CDR1 and CDR2 from the germline V gene are SQVTM and ANQGSEA. The CDR3 reads CSTSGNQETQYF. CDR3 nucleotide sequence: TGCAGCACTAGCGGGAACCAAGAGACCCAGTACTTC.

The rearrangement uses TRBV7-9 and TRBJ1-1; D is undetermined. Germline V gene lookup returns CDR1 SEHNR and CDR2 FQNEAQ (reference sequence). Trimming shortened V by 3 bases and J by 1 base, and 12 bases separated the two germline ends. The CDR3 covers 15 residues. The CDR3 protein is CASSLAGRTNTEAFF. The CDR3 nucleotides are TGTGCCAGCAGCTTGGCGGGGAGGACGAACACTGAAGCTTTCTTT.

V usage is TRBV6-1 and J usage is TRBJ1-6; the D is unclear. Per germline, CDR1 MNHNS and CDR2 SASEGT. The CDR3 loop spans 15 amino acids. V dropped 1 base and J dropped 8 bases, with 12 bases sitting between them. CDR3 in DNA: TGTGCCAGCAGTGAAGAACTATTAATCTATTCACCCCTCCACTTT. This gives the protein CASSEELLIYSPLHF.